Listed below are T cell receptor gamma chains from one sample, sequenced in a study of gamma-delta T cells after stem cell transplantation. TCRdb reprocessed the RT-PCR reads using CATT. This sample has about 5,000 gamma-chain clones, with 15% to 25% found just once. The material sequenced was gamma-delta T cells. The receptor source for this set is a human donor. It is not recorded whose cells these are; they may come from a transplant donor. Each CDR3 is given with its conserved first and last residue. The order of the fields is CDR3 length, V gene, clone size, J gene, CDR3 protein, CDR3 DNA. The listing skips clone size in some rows; elsewhere it reads once, few, many or a size class.

9	TRGV4	.	TRGJ1/TRGJ2	CATWPKKLF	TGTGCCACCTGGCCTAAGAAACTCTTT
13	TRGV9	few	TRGJP1	CALWETTGWFKIF	TGTGCCTTGTGGGAGACCACTGGTTGGTTCAAGATATTT
12	TRGV8	few	TRGJ1/TRGJ2	CATWDKDYKKLF	TGTGCCACCTGGGATAAAGATTATAAGAAACTCTTT
10	TRGV3	.	TRGJP2	CATWERIKTF	TGTGCCACCTGGGAGAGGATCAAGACGTTT
14	TRGV3	.	TRGJ1/TRGJ2	CATWDRVTYYKKLF	TGTGCCACCTGGGACAGGGTAACATATTATAAGAAACTCTTT
13	TRGV2	few	TRGJ1/TRGJ2	CATWDGPHYKKLF	TGTGCCACCTGGGACGGGCCTCATTATAAGAAACTCTTT
13	TRGV9	few	TRGJ1/TRGJ2	CALWEVLPYKKLF	TGTGCCTTGTGGGAGGTGCTTCCTTATAAGAAACTCTTT
16	TRGV2	.	TRGJP2	CATWDGPNSSDWIKTF	TGTGCCACCTGGGACGGGCCAAATAGTAGTGATTGGATCAAGACGTTT
11	TRGV4	.	TRGJ1/TRGJ2	CATCDGYKKLF	TGTGCCACCTGTGATGGTTATAAGAAACTCTTT
16	TRGV9	.	TRGJ1/TRGJ2	CALWEVHPRVGYKKLF	TGTGCCTTGTGGGAGGTGCATCCTAGGGTGGGATATAAGAAACTCTTT
15	TRGV2	.	TRGJ1/TRGJ2	CATWDGNKGYYKKLF	TGTGCCACCTGGGACGGTAATAAGGGCTATTATAAGAAACTCTTT
15	TRGV8	few	TRGJ1/TRGJ2	CATWVSTSRIYKKLF	TGTGCCACCTGGGTTAGTACGTCCCGAATCTATAAGAAACTCTTT
13	TRGV4	.	TRGJ1/TRGJ2	CATWDGPAYKKLF	TGTGCCACCTGGGATGGGCCGGCTTATAAGAAACTCTTT
11	TRGV5	.	TRGJ1/TRGJ2	CATWDRPTKLF	TGTGCCACCTGGGACAGGCCGACGAAACTCTTT
14	TRGV8	.	TRGJ1/TRGJ2	CATWDSVIYYKKLF	TGTGCCACCTGGGATAGCGTCATTTATTATAAGAAACTCTTT
14	TRGV9	few	TRGJ1/TRGJ2	CALWEVLEGYKKLF	TGTGCCTTGTGGGAGGTGCTAGAAGGATATAAGAAACTCTTT
17	TRGV3	.	TRGJ1/TRGJ2	CATWGDPYPLNYYKKLF	TGTGCCACCTGGGGGGACCCCTACCCCCTGAATTATTATAAGAAACTCTTT
12	TRGV8	few	TRGJ1/TRGJ2	CATWDTYYKKLF	TGTGCCACCTGGGATACCTATTATAAGAAACTCTTT
17	TRGV4	few	TRGJP2	CATWDGPEYSSDWIKTF	TGTGCCACCTGGGATGGGCCGGAGTATAGTAGTGATTGGATCAAGACGTTT
14	TRGV4	few	TRGJ1/TRGJ2	CATWMGGVGYKKLF	TGTGCCACCTGGATGGGCGGAGTGGGGTATAAGAAACTCTTT
15	TRGV4	few	TRGJ1/TRGJ2	CATWDPLPPHYKKLF	TGTGCCACCTGGGACCCCCTCCCTCCGCATTATAAGAAACTCTTT
14	TRGV2	few	TRGJP1	CATWDGPTGWFKIF	TGTGCCACCTGGGACGGGCCCACTGGTTGGTTCAAGATATTT
12	TRGV2	.	TRGJ1/TRGJ2	CATWDGPNKKLF	TGTGCCACCTGGGACGGTCCTAATAAGAAACTCTTT
15	TRGV4	.	TRGJ1/TRGJ2	CATWDEPTIYYKKLF	TGTGCCACCTGGGATGAGCCCACCATTTATTATAAGAAACTCTTT
14	TRGV3	.	TRGJP2	CATWDRTCDWIKTF	TGTGCCACCTGGGACAGGACGTGTGATTGGATCAAGACGTTT
16	TRGV4	few	TRGJ1/TRGJ2	CATWDGPGLGYYKKLF	TGTGCCACCTGGGATGGGCCGGGATTGGGATATTATAAGAAACTCTTT
11	TRGV2	few	TRGJ1/TRGJ2	CATNNSYKKLF	TGTGCCACCAATAACAGTTATAAGAAACTCTTT
18	TRGV9	.	TRGJP	CALWEVRGQELGKKIKVF	TGTGCCTTGTGGGAGGTGCGAGGGCAAGAGTTGGGCAAAAAAATCAAGGTATTT
13	TRGV2	few	TRGJ1/TRGJ2	CATWDPPYYKKLF	TGTGCCACCTGGGACCCCCCATATTATAAGAAACTCTTT
12	TRGV3	few	TRGJ1/TRGJ2	CATWDRLLGKLF	TGTGCCACCTGGGACAGGCTGTTAGGAAAACTCTTT
13	TRGV4	few	TRGJ1/TRGJ2	CATWDGRYYKKLF	TGTGCCACCTGGGATGGGCGCTATTATAAGAAACTCTTT
14	TRGV8	.	TRGJ1/TRGJ2	CATWGARNYYKKLF	TGTGCCACCTGGGGGGCCCGGAATTATTATAAGAAACTCTTT
13	TRGV2	few	TRGJ1/TRGJ2	CATWDISYYKKLF	TGTGCCACCTGGGACATCAGTTATTATAAGAAACTCTTT
17	TRGV4	few	TRGJP2	CATWDGRGCGSDWIKTF	TGTGCCACCTGGGATGGGCGGGGATGCGGTAGTGATTGGATCAAGACGTTT
14	TRGV9	few	TRGJ1/TRGJ2	CALWEVPNYYKKLF	TGTGCCTTGTGGGAGGTCCCCAATTATTATAAGAAACTCTTT
13	TRGV8	.	TRGJ1/TRGJ2	CATWETLYYKKLF	TGTGCCACCTGGGAAACCCTTTATTATAAGAAACTCTTT
15	TRGV2	.	TRGJ1/TRGJ2	CATWDAPGMEGKKLF	TGTGCCACCTGGGACGCCCCGGGTATGGAGGGTAAGAAACTCTTT
13	TRGV2	few	TRGJ1/TRGJ2	CATWDGRNYKKLF	TGTGCCACCTGGGACGGGCGGAATTATAAGAAACTCTTT
12	TRGV8	.	TRGJ1/TRGJ2	CATWDKEGKKLF	TGTGCCACCTGGGATAAGGAGGGTAAGAAACTCTTT
18	TRGV2	.	TRGJP2	CATWDGAGVYSSDWIKTF	TGTGCCACCTGGGACGGGGCGGGGGTATATAGTAGTGATTGGATCAAGACGTTT
13	TRGV5	.	TRGJ1/TRGJ2	CATWDRYYYKKLF	TGTGCCACCTGGGACCGGTATTATTATAAGAAACTCTTT
16	TRGV9	.	TRGJP	CALWEPCLMGKKIKVF	TGTGCCTTGTGGGAGCCCTGTTTGATGGGCAAAAAAATCAAGGTATTT
11	TRGV4	.	TRGJP2	CATWDDWIKTF	TGTGCCACCTGGGATGATTGGATCAAGACGTTT
15	TRGV8	.	TRGJP2	CATWDRPGWDWIKTF	TGTGCCACCTGGGATAGGCCGGGGTGGGATTGGATCAAGACGTTT
13	TRGV2	.	TRGJ1/TRGJ2	CATWDGLAYEKLF	TGTGCCACCTGGGACGGGCTAGCTTATGAGAAACTCTTT
12	TRGV4	.	TRGJ1/TRGJ2	CATWYHYYKELF	TGTGCCACCTGGTATCATTATTATAAGGAACTCTTT
13	TRGV9	.	TRGJ1/TRGJ2	CALWEVQAYKKLF	TGTGCCTTGTGGGAGGTGCAAGCCTATAAGAAACTCTTT
13	TRGV3	.	TRGJ1/TRGJ2	CATWAGTYYKKLF	TGTGCCACCTGGGCCGGAACTTATTATAAGAAACTCTTT
14	TRGV8	.	TRGJP1	CATWVDTTGWFKIF	TGTGCCACCTGGGTGGATACCACTGGTTGGTTCAAGATATTT
16	TRGV2	.	TRGJ1/TRGJ2	CATWDGVFGIYYKKLF	TGTGCCACCTGGGACGGGGTGTTCGGAATTTATTATAAGAAACTCTTT
14	TRGV9	few	TRGJ1/TRGJ2	CALWEATTIYKKLF	TGTGCCTTGTGGGAGGCTACAACAATTTATAAGAAACTCTTT
14	TRGV2	.	TRGJP2	CATWDEGSDWIKTF	TGTGCCACCTGGGACGAAGGTAGTGATTGGATCAAGACGTTT
15	TRGV3	few	TRGJ1/TRGJ2	CATWDRPELYYKKLF	TGTGCCACCTGGGACAGGCCGGAACTCTATTATAAGAAACTCTTT
13	TRGV9	few	TRGJ1/TRGJ2	CALGPPNYYKKLF	TGTGCCTTGGGTCCCCCCAATTATTATAAGAAACTCTTT
13	TRGV2	.	TRGJ1/TRGJ2	CATWDGPGIRKLF	TGTGCCACCTGGGACGGGCCGGGGATTAGGAAACTCTTT